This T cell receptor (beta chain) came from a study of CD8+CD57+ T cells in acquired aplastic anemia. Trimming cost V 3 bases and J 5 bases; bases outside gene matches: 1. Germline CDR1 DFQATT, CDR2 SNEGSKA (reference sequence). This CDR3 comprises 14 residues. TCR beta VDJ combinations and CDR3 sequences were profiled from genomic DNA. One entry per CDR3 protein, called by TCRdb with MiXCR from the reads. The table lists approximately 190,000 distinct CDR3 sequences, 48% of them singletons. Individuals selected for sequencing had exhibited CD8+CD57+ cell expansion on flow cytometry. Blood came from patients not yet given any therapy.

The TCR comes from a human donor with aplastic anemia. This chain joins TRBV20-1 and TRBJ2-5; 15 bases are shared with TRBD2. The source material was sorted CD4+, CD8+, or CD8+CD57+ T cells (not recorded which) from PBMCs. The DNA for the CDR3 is TGCAGTGCTAGGGGGACTAGCGGGAGGGAGACCCAGTACTTC. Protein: CSARGTSGRETQYF.